The 32 T cell receptor beta chains below all came from one sample that was sequenced in a study of blood T cell repertoires in COVID-19. The protocol was immunoSEQ multiplex PCR, while the TCRdb copy is restricted to in-frame clones and leaves out a portion. The data contain hundreds of thousands of clones, around 91% of them singletons. The sample consisted of peripheral blood. The receptors originated from a woman in her forties with COVID-19, enrolled during active disease.

The gene calls are TRBV2 and TRBJ2-7, with 11 bases identical to TRBD2. Trimming at V came to 2 bases and at J to 0 bases, leaving 3 bases not matched to a gene. CDR1 is SNHLY, CDR2 FYNNEI, per germline. This CDR3 is built from 16 residues. The CDR3 protein is CASSELAGGLSYEQYF. For the CDR3, the DNA is TGTGCCAGCAGTGAACTAGCGGGGGGCCTCTCCTACGAGCAGTACTTC.

The chain carries TRBV6-5 and TRBJ1-1, with 12 bases fitting TRBD1. The CDR3 runs to 16 residues. Germline V gene lookup returns CDR1 MNHEY and CDR2 SVGAGI. Losses at the gene ends were 0 bases for V and 6 bases for J; bases not matched to a gene: 5. CDR3 DNA: TGTGCCAGCAGTTACTCTTTGGGACAGGGGGCAGCTGAAGCTTTCTTT. Its translation: CASSYSLGQGAAEAFF.

V gene TRBV5-6 combines with J gene TRBJ2-3; 13 nucleotides agree with TRBD2. The germline CDR1 and CDR2 sequences are SGHDT and YYEEEE. This CDR3 contains 17 residues. After removal of 2 bases from V and 5 bases from J, the junction contained 8 bases not matched to a gene. This CDR3 is CASSFGLAGAQGDTQYF. Here the CDR3 DNA reads TGTGCCAGCAGCTTTGGACTAGCGGGGGCCCAGGGAGATACGCAGTATTTT. Looking up the rest from reference TRBV5-6 and TRBJ2-3 gives the full variable domain: DAGVTQSPTHLIKTRGQQVTLRCSPKSGHDTVSWYQQALGQGPQFIFQYYEEEERQRGNFPDRFSGHQFPNYSSELNVNALLLGDSALYLCASSFGLAGAQGDTQYFGPGTRLTVL.

This rearrangement joins TRBV2 to TRBJ1-3; weak D call: TRBD1 (5 bases). Germline V gene sequence: CDR1 SNHLY, CDR2 FYNNEI. V was pared by 6 bases and J by 4 bases, with 10 bases between. The length of the CDR3 is 13 residues. The CDR3 DNA is TGTGCCAGCAGAGGGGATTACGGAAACACCATATATTTT. Its protein product is CASRGDYGNTIYF.

The CDR3 reads CASSGRTGGMAEAFF. Here the CDR3 DNA reads TGCGCCAGCAGCGGACGGACAGGGGGGATGGCTGAAGCTTTCTTT. V gene TRBV5-1 combines with J gene TRBJ1-1; 10 nucleotides agree with TRBD1. Germline CDR1 is SGHRS and CDR2 is YFSETQ. This CDR3 has 15 residues. With 4 bases clipped from V and 6 bases from J, the junction kept 9 bases outside the gene matches.

The chain uses TRBV11-2 and TRBJ2-2; possibly TRBD1 for D (5 bases). Deletions cut 5 bases from V and 6 bases from J, with 19 bases between. The CDR3 contains 16 residues. Per germline, CDR1 SGHAT and CDR2 FQNNGV. CDR3 sequence: CASSLPTRGGAGELFF. In DNA, the CDR3 is TGTGCCAGCAGCCTACCGACAAGGGGTGGTGCCGGGGAGCTGTTTTTT.

This chain uses TRBV4-2 with TRBJ1-5, with D maybe TRBD1 (5 bases). This CDR3 comprises 15 residues. Deletions cut 0 bases from V and 7 bases from J, with 13 bases between. Germline CDR1 reads LGHNA; CDR2 reads YNFKEQ. In DNA form, the CDR3 reads TGTGCCAGCAGCCAAGATGTGGGGGGGAACCAGCCCCAGCATTTT. Translation: CASSQDVGGNQPQHF.

This clone was observed once. The chain uses TRBV28 and TRBJ2-1, with D possibly being TRBD2 (6 bases). Trimming cost V 5 bases and J 3 bases, with 11 bases left between them. CDR3 length: 14 amino acids. The germline gives CDR1 MDHEN, CDR2 SYDVKM. CDR3 sequence (DNA): TGTGCCAGCAGTGCCCCCGGGGGCTACAATGAGCAGTTCTTC. Protein sequence: CASSAPGGYNEQFF.

This clone was seen a few times. V is TRBV14 and J is TRBJ2-7, with 7 positions matching TRBD1. This CDR3 region has 15 residues. The J segment lost 2 bases and the V segment lost 10 bases, leaving 14 bases of the junction unmatched. CDR1 SGHDN and CDR2 FVKESK come from the germline V gene. CDR3 in amino acids: CATSIGGTATYEQYF. The DNA for the CDR3 is TGTGCCACCTCTATTGGTGGGACAGCCACCTACGAGCAGTACTTC.

The V and J genes are TRBV5-1 and TRBJ2-3, with a possible D match to TRBD2 (7 bases). The CDR3 runs to 13 residues. V dropped 5 bases and J dropped 2 bases, with 9 bases sitting between them. The germline V gene has CDR1 SGHRS and CDR2 YFSETQ. This CDR3 is CASRRGPTDTQYF. The DNA of the CDR3 is TGCGCCAGCAGGCGGGGGCCCACAGATACGCAGTATTTT.

The sample holds one count of this clone. This sequence joins TRBV3-1 (or the pseudogene TRBV3-2) and TRBJ1-2; D gene unclear. This CDR3 is 13 amino acids long. The V end lost 0 bases, the J end lost 4 bases, and 6 bases lay between the germline ends. Germline V gives CDR1 LGHDT, CDR2 YNNKEL (reference sequence). CDR3 sequence reads: CASSQEQIYGYTF. The CDR3, as DNA: TGTGCCAGCAGCCAAGAACAGATCTATGGCTACACCTTC.

The chain joins TRBV18 to TRBJ1-2; D gene ambiguous. CDR1 and CDR2 (germline): KGHSH, LQKENI. The CDR3 sequence is 15 residues long. V shed 3 bases and J shed 0 bases, with 11 bases lying between them. CDR3 sequence: CASSPSAGPNYGYTF. CDR3 bases: TGTGCCAGCTCACCTTCCGCCGGTCCTAACTATGGCTACACCTTC.

The chain recombines TRBV5-1 with TRBJ2-2; 8 bases agree with TRBD2. V was clipped by 1 base and J by 2 bases; unmatched bases: 4. Germline CDR1 reads SGHRS; CDR2 reads YFSETQ. This CDR3 is 16 amino acids long. The chain's CDR3 is CASSLLLAENTGELFF. CDR3 DNA: TGCGCCAGCAGCTTGTTACTAGCGGAAAACACCGGGGAGCTGTTTTTT. Variable domain in full (rest from reference TRBV5-1 and TRBJ2-2): KAGVTQTPRYLIKTRGQQVTLSCSPISGHRSVSWYQQTPGQGLQFLFEYFSETQRNKGNFPGRFSGRQFSNSRSEMNVSTLELGDSALYLCASSLLLAENTGELFFGEGSRLTVL.

The chain carries TRBV7-2 and TRBJ2-1; TRBD2 is a possible D gene (5 bases). The CDR3 covers 14 residues. Germline CDR1 is SGHTA and CDR2 is FQGNSA. The V and J ends lost 4 bases and 9 bases respectively, with 16 bases between them. The CDR3 DNA is TGTGCCAGCAGCTCATGGACTCATAAAGGTGAGCAGTTCTTC. Translation gives CASSSWTHKGEQFF.

The chain couples TRBV18 to TRBJ2-2, with TRBD1 as a possible D gene (7 bases). Germline V gene data show CDR1 as KGHSH and CDR2 as LQKENI. There are 15 residues in the CDR3. With 0 bases removed from V and 6 bases from J, the gap between germline ends came to 11 bases. The CDR3 DNA follows: TGTGCCAGCTCACCACCCCCAGGGGGGCCCGGGGAGCTGTTTTTT. Amino acid sequence: CASSPPPGGPGELFF.

V gene TRBV5-1 combines with J gene TRBJ2-7, with a weak D call TRBD1 (5 bases). The CDR3 is 17 residues long. Germline V gene data show CDR1 as SGHRS and CDR2 as YFSETQ. The V gene lost 0 bases and the J gene lost 0 bases, with 16 bases spanning the gap. Here the CDR3 DNA reads TGCGCCAGCAGCTTGGTCTCGGGCAGGACAAGCTCCTACGAGCAGTACTTC. Residues: CASSLVSGRTSSYEQYF.

The V call is TRBV7-2, the J call TRBJ2-7; the D gene is possibly TRBD1 (6 bases). CDR3 length equals 16 residues. V lost 3 bases and J 2 bases, leaving 17 bases between the germline ends. Germline loops: CDR1 SGHTA, CDR2 FQGNSA. In nucleotides, the CDR3 is TGTGCCAGCAGCTTGCACAGGGTCCCTATTGCCTACGAGCAGTACTTC. Protein sequence: CASSLHRVPIAYEQYF.

The gene calls are TRBV5-1 and TRBJ1-2; 8 nucleotides agree with TRBD1. CDR3 length: 16 residues. V shed 0 bases and J 5 bases; nucleotides not matched to a gene: 9. Germline CDR1 is SGHRS and CDR2 is YFSETQ. The CDR3 nucleotides are TGCGCCAGCAGCTTGGCCATGGCAGGGGGCGGGTATGGCTACACCTTC. Its protein product is CASSLAMAGGGYGYTF.

The CDR3 DNA reads as TGTGCCAGCAGTAACGTACAAACGAACACTGAAGCTTTCTTT. This sequence encodes CASSNVQTNTEAFF. The V and J genes are TRBV6-2 or TRBV6-3 and TRBJ1-1, with D hard to call. This CDR3 is 14 amino acids long. Germline lookup yields CDR1 MNHEY and CDR2 SVGEGT. V lost 5 bases, J lost 1 base, and 11 bases lay in between.

This rearrangement joins TRBV24-1 to TRBJ2-2, with a weak D call TRBD2 (5 bases). Germline CDR1 reads KGHDR; CDR2 reads SFDVKD. CDR3 length: 16 residues. The V gene lost 4 bases and the J gene lost 7 bases, with 18 bases spanning the gap. CDR3: CATSDPGLPGGGELFF. Written as DNA, the CDR3 is TGTGCCACCAGTGACCCAGGACTCCCTGGAGGCGGGGAGCTGTTTTTT.

The chain employs TRBV29-1 and TRBJ2-5, with TRBD1 identical over 9 bases. V was pared by 7 bases and J by 1 base, with 7 bases of the junction left unmatched. CDR1 is SQVTM and CDR2 is ANQGSEA in the germline V gene. This CDR3 region has 14 residues. CDR3 protein: CSAPGQGSQETQYF. The CDR3 bases are TGCAGCGCTCCGGGACAGGGATCCCAAGAGACCCAGTACTTC.

The chain links TRBV30 to TRBJ1-5, with a possible D match to TRBD1 (5 bases). Germline V gives CDR1 GTSNPN, CDR2 SVGIG (reference sequence). The germline V and J ends were trimmed by 2 bases and 9 bases, with 14 bases remaining between them. The CDR3 has 13 amino acids. The chain's CDR3 is CAWSLADKSPQHF. DNA for the CDR3: TGTGCCTGGAGTCTTGCGGACAAATCGCCCCAGCATTTT.

The V gene is TRBV27, the J gene TRBJ2-3; 7 positions agree with TRBD1. Germline loops: CDR1 MNHEY, CDR2 SMNVEV (reference sequence). The CDR3 consists of 20 residues. V gave up 5 bases and J gave up 3 bases; unmatched junction bases: 23. The CDR3 nucleotides read TGTGCCAGCAGTCCTCGCCCGGGACAGATAACCTTAATTATTACAGATACGCAGTATTTT. This codes for CASSPRPGQITLIITDTQYF.

The V gene is TRBV28, the J gene TRBJ2-7; D gene uncertain. CDR1 and CDR2 (germline): MDHEN, SYDVKM. Deletions cut 1 base from V and 0 bases from J, with 7 bases between. The CDR3 covers 14 residues. The CDR3 region is CASSLSPGSYEQYF. CDR3 coding DNA: TGTGCCAGCAGTTTATCCCCGGGCTCCTACGAGCAGTACTTC.

The genes are TRBV2 and TRBJ2-5, with D tentatively TRBD2 (5 bases). Trimming shortened V by 8 bases and J by 5 bases, and 18 bases separated the two germline ends. CDR1 and CDR2 (germline): SNHLY, FYNNEI. CDR3 size: 14 residues. DNA of the CDR3: TGTGCCAGCGCGCTCCGGGGAGACGAGGAGACCCAGTACTTC. It specifies CASALRGDEETQYF. The full variable domain, completed using reference TRBV2 and TRBJ2-5, is EPEVTQTPSHQVTQMGQEVILRCVPISNHLYFYWYRQILGQKVEFLVSFYNNEISEKSEIFDDQFSVERPDGSNFTLKIRSTKLEDSAMYFCASALRGDEETQYFGPGTRLLVL.

This clone appeared once. The chain is built from TRBV27 and TRBJ1-2; D possibly corresponds to TRBD1 (6 bases). V was shortened by 1 base and J by 8 bases, with 11 bases between the two germline ends. There are 13 residues in the CDR3. Per germline, CDR1 MNHEY and CDR2 SMNVEV (reference sequence). This chain's CDR3 is CASSLLSGVGYTF. The CDR3 DNA follows: TGTGCCAGCAGTTTATTGTCAGGGGTCGGCTACACCTTC.

J is TRBJ1-2 and V is TRBV15; no definite D call. Per germline, CDR1 LNHNV and CDR2 YYDKDF (reference sequence). This CDR3 comprises 12 residues. Trimming shortened V by 0 bases and J by 4 bases, and 3 bases separated the two germline ends. Here the CDR3 DNA reads TGTGCCACCAGCAGAGAACTCTATGGCTACACCTTC. Residues: CATSRELYGYTF.

The genes are TRBV29-1 and TRBJ1-4; no reliable D call. Trimming shortened V by 4 bases and J by 0 bases, and 6 bases separated the two germline ends. Germline loops: CDR1 SQVTM, CDR2 ANQGSEA. The CDR3 totals 13 residues. CDR3 sequence: CSVAGTTNEKLFF. The CDR3 DNA sequence: TGCAGCGTTGCGGGGACAACTAATGAAAAACTGTTTTTT.

The V call is TRBV5-6, the J call TRBJ1-1, with 8 nucleotides matching TRBD1. Looked up from germline, CDR1 is SGHDT and CDR2 is YYEEEE. This CDR3 is 12 amino acids long. V was clipped by 7 bases and J by 4 bases; unmatched bases: 3. CDR3 sequence (DNA): TGTGCCAGCGGCGACAGGGGCACTGAAGCTTTCTTT. Amino acid sequence: CASGDRGTEAFF.

The chain employs TRBV7-9 and TRBJ1-2; possible D gene TRBD1, 6 bases. The CDR3 loop spans 16 amino acids. Trimming took off 1 base at V and 9 bases at J, with 21 bases between the two ends. CDR1 is SEHNR and CDR2 is FQNEAQ in the germline V gene (reference sequence). Here the CDR3 DNA reads TGTGCCAGCAGCTTAGGGGCCCCCAGCGGGGGCGGTAGCTACACCTTC. Encoded protein: CASSLGAPSGGGSYTF.

The rearrangement joins TRBV28 to TRBJ1-2, with D maybe TRBD1 (5 bases). The CDR3 loop spans 13 amino acids. V was clipped by 1 base and J by 5 bases, with 8 bases between them. Germline V gene lookup returns CDR1 MDHEN and CDR2 SYDVKM. In DNA, the CDR3 is TGTGCCAGCAGTTTATTGGGGCCTTATGGCTACACCTTC. Translating it yields CASSLLGPYGYTF.

This clone was seen a single time. V and J are TRBV5-1 and TRBJ1-3, with no clear D. This CDR3 has 14 residues. CDR1 and CDR2 from the germline V gene are SGHRS and YFSETQ. V lost 4 bases to trimming and J lost 0 bases, with 8 bases between them. CDR3 DNA: TGCGCCAGCAGCCCTCTTAGCTCTGGAAACACCATATATTTT. Its protein product is CASSPLSSGNTIYF.